This TCR beta chain is drawn from a study of glioma-infiltrating T cells after dendritic cell vaccination. Across the whole study: Dendritic cells derived from monocytes and pulsed with autologous tumor lysate formed the vaccine. Dendritic cell vaccine was injected intradermally three times, biweekly.

No glioblastoma patient carried an isocitrate dehydrogenase mutation. With 0 bases removed from V and 1 base from J, the gap between germline ends came to 10 bases. The CDR3 runs to 16 residues. Per germline, CDR1 MGHRA and CDR2 YSYEKL. The repertoire was sequenced with immunoSEQ multiplex PCR; TCRdb's copy has only in-frame clones and lacks some. The data show fewer than 40,000 clones, with 90% seen just once and over 2% held by the top ten. This chain links TRBV4-1 with TRBJ1-3; D might be TRBD1 (5 bases). Specimen: blood, collected before dendritic cell vaccination. This sequence was found in a human donor with glioblastoma. The CDR3 sequence: CASSQELTVSGNTIYF. CDR3 in DNA: TGCGCCAGCAGCCAAGAGTTGACAGTGTCTGGAAACACCATATATTTT.